This paragraph covers one T cell receptor (beta chain) sequence. No antigen is known for it. Germline CDR1 reads SGDLS; CDR2 reads YYNGEE. The CDR3 is 14 amino acids. Between the trimmed V and J ends, which lost 2 bases and 5 bases, there was a span of 11 bases. TCRdb's table, derived via immunoSEQ multiplex PCR, lists solely in-frame clones and lacks some. This table has 90,000 to 100,000 clones, 87% appearing once. This entry comes from a study of OX40 agonist ivuxolimab in advanced cancers. Study results and caveats: Antigen specificity of clonally expanded peripheral T cells was not established.

The TCR sequence derives from an adult with an advanced solid tumor such as melanoma, head and neck, liver or kidney cancer. This chain links TRBV9 with TRBJ2-1; maybe TRBD2 (6 bases). The input for sequencing was CD4+ or CD8+ T cells sorted from blood, taken in a trial of the OX40 agonist ivuxolimab. The CDR3 nucleotides are TGTGCCAGCAGCGTGACTAGTGGGGACAATGAGCAGTTCTTC. Translated: CASSVTSGDNEQFF.